This T cell receptor (beta chain) was retrieved from a study of blood T cells in healthy people across ages. Sample-barcoded 5' priming and a J-beta primer mix drove a second PCR of roughly 6 to 12 cycles. From the 5' RACE reads, TCRdb called clonotypes with MiXCR, one entry per CDR3 protein. Counted here are approximately 830,000 distinct CDR3 sequences, around two thirds occurring once; the ten biggest clones make up about 27%. Regarding this clonotype: Its specificity is not known.

Trimming left V 0 bases short and J 4 bases short, with 18 bases between. CDR3 size: 16 residues. Germline assignment: CDR1 DFQATT and CDR2 SNEGSKA (reference sequence). PBMCs numbering at least 7 million were isolated per sample. Findings of the study overall: Long-lived donors had more naive CD4+ cells and higher diversity than aged donors. Roughly linearly, TCR beta diversity per million T cells fell as age increased. Changes in expanded clonotypes were possibly confounded, as the CMV status of donors was unknown.

V gene TRBV20-1 combines with J gene TRBJ1-2, with a possible D match to TRBD1 (5 bases). The source of this sequence is a man aged 25-40 years in good health. Sequenced material: blood. The CDR3 is CSARDGRVFTAYGYTF. In DNA, the CDR3 is TGCAGTGCTAGAGACGGCAGGGTATTTACTGCCTATGGCTACACCTTC.